One and the same sample provided the 10 T cell receptor beta chains below, sequenced in a study of T-cell reconstitution after alpha-beta-depleted transplantation in children. Unique molecular identifiers were built into the TCRbeta library. In TCRdb, the PCR reads were re-called with MiXCR into one record per CDR3 protein. This sample has roughly 340,000 distinct CDR3 sequences, with under 20% found just once. The sample here was PBMCs, mostly from graft donor cells, taken 360 days after TCRalphabeta/CD19-depleted stem cell transplant. The receptors originated from a male patient aged 2 to 10 who had a stem cell transplant for acute lymphoblastic leukemia, so the T cells may come from the graft donor.

This chain connects TRBV2 to TRBJ2-7; 8 bases map to TRBD1. Germline CDR1 and CDR2: SNHLY and FYNNEI. The CDR3 spans 14 residues. J gave up 5 bases and V 4 bases, and 7 bases lay outside the gene matches. CDR3 DNA: TGTGCCAGCAGTGTGAGGACAGGGTCTAACGAGCAGTACTTC. Translated, it gives CASSVRTGSNEQYF.

This clonotype was seen only a few times. The chain recombines TRBV4-1 with TRBJ2-1; no definite D call. CDR1 MGHRA and CDR2 YSYEKL come from the germline V gene. The germline V and J ends were trimmed by 5 bases and 8 bases, with 16 bases remaining between them. This CDR3 contains 14 residues. Written as DNA, the CDR3 is TGCGCCAGCAGCAAGTTCGCGTGGTCGGATGAGCAGTTCTTC. It translates to CASSKFAWSDEQFF.

This clonotype came up a few times. The V gene is TRBV6-7, the J gene TRBJ1-2; D is uncertain. TRBV6-7 is assigned to the ORF class and has an uncertain function. The germline V and J ends were trimmed by 3 bases and 13 bases, with 12 bases remaining between them. The CDR3 is 11 amino acids. CDR3 in DNA: TGTGCCAGCAGTTATCGAGGTCGCTGCACCTTC. This translates into CASSYRGRCTF.

This clonotype was seen only a few times. This rearrangement joins TRBV7-8 to TRBJ2-2; 11 positions agree with TRBD2. From germline, CDR1 is SGHVS and CDR2 FQNEAQ. The CDR3 is 18 amino acids. V was pared by 0 bases and J by 5 bases, with 8 bases of the junction left unmatched. The CDR3 DNA sequence: TGTGCCAGCAGCTTAGCTGAGCGGGCTAGCGGGAGGACCGGGGAGCTGTTTTTT. Protein sequence: CASSLAERASGRTGELFF.

The V gene is TRBV5-4, the J gene TRBJ1-2; 7 bases agree with TRBD1. CDR1 SGHNT and CDR2 YYREEE come from the germline V gene (reference sequence). The CDR3 is made up of 15 amino acids. J lost 6 bases, V lost 0 bases, and 8 bases had no gene match. CDR3 sequence reads: CASSLGPTGNDGYTF. In DNA form, the CDR3 reads TGTGCCAGCAGCTTGGGCCCGACAGGGAATGATGGCTACACCTTC.

This clonotype turned up a few times. This chain uses TRBV4-3 with TRBJ2-3, with 9 bases fitting TRBD2. Germline CDR1 LGHNA, CDR2 YSLEER. This CDR3 has 15 residues. Germline trimming cut 1 base from V and 2 bases from J; bases unmatched to any gene: 1. DNA of the CDR3: TGCGCCAGCAGCCAAGGGACTAGCGTCACAGATACGCAGTATTTT. It encodes CASSQGTSVTDTQYF.

V usage is TRBV7-9 and J usage is TRBJ2-3, with 7 nucleotides matching TRBD2. This CDR3 spans 14 amino acids. Germline CDR1 SEHNR, CDR2 FQNEAQ (reference sequence). The trim removed 3 bases at V and 4 bases at J, leaving 4 bases unmatched. CDR3 bases: TGTGCCAGCAGCTTCGGGGGGTTGGCAGATACGCAGTATTTT. Its protein product is CASSFGGLADTQYF.

This clonotype has only one observation. The genes are TRBV29-1 and TRBJ2-1; unclear D gene. Germline CDR1 is SQVTM and CDR2 is ANQGSEA. V was shortened by 4 bases and J by 0 bases, with 7 bases between the two germline ends. This CDR3 has 13 residues. CDR3 loop: CSVVLGSYNEQFF. The CDR3 coding sequence is TGCAGCGTTGTTCTAGGCTCCTACAATGAGCAGTTCTTC.

This clonotype was picked up one time. V usage is TRBV28 and J usage is TRBJ2-7; 9 bases match TRBD2. The CDR3 is 15 residues long. Trimming removed 2 bases from V and 0 bases from J; junction bases left unmatched: 2. Germline CDR1 and CDR2: MDHEN and SYDVKM. The CDR3: CASSLLAGSSYEQYF. The CDR3 region has the DNA TGTGCCAGCAGTTTACTAGCGGGGAGCTCCTACGAGCAGTACTTC.

V usage is TRBV20-1 and J usage is TRBJ2-3, with 7 positions matching TRBD2. The CDR3 spans 16 residues. Germline-derived CDR1 and CDR2 are DFQATT and SNEGSKA (reference sequence). The V segment lost 6 bases and the J segment 6 bases; nucleotides outside the gene matches: 18. The DNA for the CDR3 is TGCAGTGCCCACTTTGGGGAGGGTATTCTAGCTGATACGCAGTATTTT. As protein: CSAHFGEGILADTQYF.